Included here is one T cell receptor beta chain sequence, with context. The antigen is not known. This entry comes from a study of CXCR4 blockade with PD-1 therapy in pancreatic cancer. Notes on the study in general: Intratumoral clonality (mean 0.14) exceeded healthy blood (around 0.048) but did not track survival.

Germline values: CDR1 MDHEN, CDR2 SYDVKM. Trimming removed 7 bases from V and 0 bases from J, with 9 bases in between. The CDR3 has 13 amino acids. TCRdb's table, derived via immunoSEQ multiplex PCR, lists solely in-frame clones and lacks some. Of about 1,700 clones in the sample, over 35% were seen once. Sequences were obtained from tumor tissue. This chain uses TRBV28 with TRBJ1-1, with D hard to call. The clonotype originates from a human donor with pancreatic ductal adenocarcinoma. The CDR3 sequence: CASTGYMNTEAFF. CDR3 nucleotide sequence: TGTGCCAGCACTGGTTATATGAACACTGAAGCTTTCTTT.